This TCR beta chain is drawn from a study of blood T cell repertoires in COVID-19. Data came from immunoSEQ multiplex PCR; TCRdb stores just in-frame clones and leaves some out. The table has hundreds of thousands of clones, approximately 89% seen once. CDR1 MRHNA and CDR2 SNTAGT come from the germline V gene. The CDR3 sequence is 13 residues long. The germline V and J ends were trimmed by 7 bases and 0 bases, with 9 bases remaining between them. Sequencing was performed on peripheral blood. The chain links TRBV6-4 to TRBJ1-2; D unresolved. The clonotype comes from a woman in her twenties or thirties with COVID-19, enrolled during active disease. CDR3: CASIPQANYGYTF. As DNA, the CDR3 is TGTGCCAGCATTCCCCAGGCTAACTATGGCTACACCTTC.